This TCR beta chain was found in a study of lymphopenia after photon versus proton radiotherapy. Germline V gene sequence: CDR1 MNHNS, CDR2 SASEGT. The J segment lost 5 bases and the V segment lost 7 bases, leaving 8 bases of the junction unmatched. The CDR3 loop spans 14 amino acids. Study conclusions and caveats: Relative stability marked proton patients; photon patients lost diversity and naive cells. Only patients who died were analyzed for survival; proton advantage is unproven. Post-nadir TCR diversity decline inversely tracked overall survival among those who died.

Clones were sequenced by immunoSEQ multiplex PCR, and TCRdb holds only the in-frame ones, with some missing. The table lists approximately 45,000 clones, approximately 83% of them singletons. About this clone itself: Its cognate antigen is unknown.

The sequence was obtained from a man in his forties with gastric cancer. The chain joins TRBV6-1 to TRBJ1-5, with 7 bases aligning to TRBD1. This specimen consisted of peripheral blood, obtained from a patient treated with photon-based radiotherapy. CDR3 in DNA: TGTGCCAGCACCCGGGGGACAGCGGATCAGCCCCAGCATTTT. Amino acid sequence: CASTRGTADQPQHF.